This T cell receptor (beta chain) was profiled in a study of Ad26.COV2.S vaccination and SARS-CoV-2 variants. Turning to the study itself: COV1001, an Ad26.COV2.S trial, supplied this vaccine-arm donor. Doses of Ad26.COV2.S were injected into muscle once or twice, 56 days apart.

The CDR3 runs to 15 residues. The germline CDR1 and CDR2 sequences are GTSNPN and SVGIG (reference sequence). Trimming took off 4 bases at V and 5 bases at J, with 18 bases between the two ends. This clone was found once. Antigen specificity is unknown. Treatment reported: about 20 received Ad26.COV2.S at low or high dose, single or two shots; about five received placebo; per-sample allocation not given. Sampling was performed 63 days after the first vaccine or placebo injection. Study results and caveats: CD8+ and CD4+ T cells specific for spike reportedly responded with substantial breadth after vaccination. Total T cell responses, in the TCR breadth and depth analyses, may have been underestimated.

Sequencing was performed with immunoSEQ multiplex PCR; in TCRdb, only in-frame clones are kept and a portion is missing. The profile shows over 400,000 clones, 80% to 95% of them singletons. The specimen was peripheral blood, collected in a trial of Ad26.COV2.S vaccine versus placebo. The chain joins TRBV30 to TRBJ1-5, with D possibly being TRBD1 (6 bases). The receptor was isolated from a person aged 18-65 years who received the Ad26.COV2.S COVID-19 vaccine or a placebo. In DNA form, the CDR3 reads TGTGCCTGGACCCACCCCCGGGACAACGATCAGCCCCAGCATTTT. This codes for CAWTHPRDNDQPQHF. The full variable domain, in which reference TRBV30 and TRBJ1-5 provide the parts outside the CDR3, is SQTIHQWPATLVQPVGSPLSLECTVEGTSNPNLYWYRQAAGRGLQLLFYSVGIGQISSEVPQNLSASRPQDRQFILSSKKLLLSDSGFYLCAWTHPRDNDQPQHFGDGTRLSIL.